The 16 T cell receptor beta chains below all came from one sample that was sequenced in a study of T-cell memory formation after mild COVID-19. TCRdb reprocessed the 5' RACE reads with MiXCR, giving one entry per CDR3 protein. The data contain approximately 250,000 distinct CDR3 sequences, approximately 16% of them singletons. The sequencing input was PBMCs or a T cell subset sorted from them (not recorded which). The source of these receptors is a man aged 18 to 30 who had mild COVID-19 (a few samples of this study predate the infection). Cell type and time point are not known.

CDR3 in DNA: TGCAGTGCTTCTAGCGGGGTATTAGTTAGCTCCTACAATGAGCAGTTCTTC. Its protein product is CSASSGVLVSSYNEQFF. The chain joins TRBV20-1 to TRBJ2-1; 9 bases are shared with TRBD2. V shed 5 bases and J 0 bases; nucleotides not matched to a gene: 11. Germline V CDR1 and CDR2: DFQATT, SNEGSKA (reference sequence). The CDR3 consists of 17 residues.

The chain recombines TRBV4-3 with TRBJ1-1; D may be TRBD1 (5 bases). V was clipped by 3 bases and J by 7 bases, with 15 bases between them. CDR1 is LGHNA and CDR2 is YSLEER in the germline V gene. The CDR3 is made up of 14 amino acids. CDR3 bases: TGCGCCAGCAGCCATTCAGGGCTAGTCGGTGAAGCTTTCTTT. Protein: CASSHSGLVGEAFF.

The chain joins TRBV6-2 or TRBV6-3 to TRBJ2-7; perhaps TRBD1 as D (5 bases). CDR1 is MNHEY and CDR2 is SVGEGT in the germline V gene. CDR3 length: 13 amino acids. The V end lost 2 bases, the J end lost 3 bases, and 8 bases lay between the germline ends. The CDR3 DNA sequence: TGTGCCAGCAGTTACGACAGACACTACGAGCAGTACGTC. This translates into CASSYDRHYEQYV.

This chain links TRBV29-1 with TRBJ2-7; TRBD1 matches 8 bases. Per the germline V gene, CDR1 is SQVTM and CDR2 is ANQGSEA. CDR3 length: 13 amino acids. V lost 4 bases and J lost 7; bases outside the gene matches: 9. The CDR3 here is CSVGTGRGFEQYF. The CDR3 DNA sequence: TGCAGCGTTGGGACAGGGAGAGGTTTTGAGCAGTACTTC.

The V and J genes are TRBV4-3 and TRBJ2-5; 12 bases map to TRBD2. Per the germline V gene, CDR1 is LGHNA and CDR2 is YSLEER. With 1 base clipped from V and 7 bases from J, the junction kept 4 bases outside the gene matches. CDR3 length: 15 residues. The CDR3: CASSQGLAGDRTQYF. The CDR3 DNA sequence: TGCGCCAGCAGCCAAGGACTAGCGGGGGACCGGACCCAGTACTTC.

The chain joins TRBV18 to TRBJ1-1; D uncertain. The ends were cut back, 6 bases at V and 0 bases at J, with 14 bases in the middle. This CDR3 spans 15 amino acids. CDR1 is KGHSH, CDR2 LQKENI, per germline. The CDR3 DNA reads TGTGCCAGCTCGTACAGACGTCAGATGAACACTGAAGCTTTCTTT. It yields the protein CASSYRRQMNTEAFF. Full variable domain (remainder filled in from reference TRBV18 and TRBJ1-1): NAGVMQNPRHLVRRRGQEARLRCSPMKGHSHVYWYRQLPEEGLKFMVYLQKENIIDESGMPKERFSAEFPKEGPSILRIQQVVRGDSAAYFCASSYRRQMNTEAFFGQGTRLTVV.

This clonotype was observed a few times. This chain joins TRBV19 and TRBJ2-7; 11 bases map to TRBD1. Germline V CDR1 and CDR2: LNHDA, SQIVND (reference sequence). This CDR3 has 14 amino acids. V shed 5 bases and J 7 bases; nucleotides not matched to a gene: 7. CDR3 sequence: CASSAGQGVREQYF. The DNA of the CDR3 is TGTGCCAGTAGTGCGGGACAGGGGGTGCGAGAGCAGTACTTC.

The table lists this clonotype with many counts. The DNA of the CDR3 is TGTGCCAGCAGCTTAGGGGGACAGGCCCACGAGCAGTACGTC. Residues: CASSLGGQAHEQYV. V is TRBV7-9 and J is TRBJ2-7; 8 bases map to TRBD1. Germline CDR1 is SEHNR and CDR2 is FQNEAQ (reference sequence). This CDR3 is built from 14 residues. The V segment lost 1 base and the J segment 5 bases; nucleotides outside the gene matches: 4.

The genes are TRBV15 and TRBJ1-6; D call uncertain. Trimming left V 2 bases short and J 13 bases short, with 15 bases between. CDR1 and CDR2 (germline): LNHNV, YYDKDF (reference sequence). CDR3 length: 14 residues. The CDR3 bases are TGTGCCACCAGCAGACAACTGGCCCCTTCTCCCCTCCACTTT. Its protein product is CATSRQLAPSPLHF.

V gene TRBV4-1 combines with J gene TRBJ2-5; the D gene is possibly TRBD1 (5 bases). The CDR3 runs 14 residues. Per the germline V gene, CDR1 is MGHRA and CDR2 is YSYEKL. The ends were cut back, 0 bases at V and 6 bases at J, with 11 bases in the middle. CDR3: CASSQEDTGQTQYF. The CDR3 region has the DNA TGCGCCAGCAGCCAAGAGGATACAGGCCAGACCCAGTACTTC.

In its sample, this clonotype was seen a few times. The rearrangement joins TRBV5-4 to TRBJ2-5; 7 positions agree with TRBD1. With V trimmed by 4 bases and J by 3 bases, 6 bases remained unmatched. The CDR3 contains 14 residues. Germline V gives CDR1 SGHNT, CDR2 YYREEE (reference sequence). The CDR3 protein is CASSPGQIEETQYF. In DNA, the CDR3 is TGTGCCAGCAGCCCGGGACAGATCGAAGAGACCCAGTACTTC.

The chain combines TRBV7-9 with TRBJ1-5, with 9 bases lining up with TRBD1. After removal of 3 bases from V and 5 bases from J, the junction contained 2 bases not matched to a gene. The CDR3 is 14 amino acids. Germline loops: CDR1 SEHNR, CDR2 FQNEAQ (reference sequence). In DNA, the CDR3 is TGTGCCAGCAGCTTGACAGGGGGGGATCAGCCCCAGCATTTT. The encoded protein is CASSLTGGDQPQHF. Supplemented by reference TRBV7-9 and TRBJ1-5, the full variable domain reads DTGVSQNPRHKITKRGQNVTFRCDPISEHNRLYWYRQTLGQGPEFLTYFQNEAQLEKSRLLSDRFSAERPKGSFSTLEIQRTEQGDSAMYLCASSLTGGDQPQHFGDGTRLSIL.

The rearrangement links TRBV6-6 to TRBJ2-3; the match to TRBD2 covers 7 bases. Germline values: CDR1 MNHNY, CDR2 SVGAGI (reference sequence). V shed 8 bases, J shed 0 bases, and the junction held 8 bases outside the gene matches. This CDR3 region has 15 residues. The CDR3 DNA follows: TGTGCCAGCCTAGACCACGGGGGGAGCACAGATACGCAGTATTTT. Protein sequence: CASLDHGGSTDTQYF.

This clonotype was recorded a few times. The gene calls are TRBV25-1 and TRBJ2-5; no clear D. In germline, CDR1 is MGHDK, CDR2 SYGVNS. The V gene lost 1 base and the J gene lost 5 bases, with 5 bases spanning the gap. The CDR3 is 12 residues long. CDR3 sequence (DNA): TGTGCCAGCAGTGAATTCGGGGAGACCCAGTACTTC. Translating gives CASSEFGETQYF.

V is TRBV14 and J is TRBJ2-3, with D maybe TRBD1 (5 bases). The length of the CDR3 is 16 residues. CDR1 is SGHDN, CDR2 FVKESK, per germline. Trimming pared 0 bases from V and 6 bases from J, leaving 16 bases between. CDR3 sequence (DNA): TGTGCCAGCAGCCAAGAAGATGGGGCTCCACCGGATACGCAGTATTTT. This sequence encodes CASSQEDGAPPDTQYF.

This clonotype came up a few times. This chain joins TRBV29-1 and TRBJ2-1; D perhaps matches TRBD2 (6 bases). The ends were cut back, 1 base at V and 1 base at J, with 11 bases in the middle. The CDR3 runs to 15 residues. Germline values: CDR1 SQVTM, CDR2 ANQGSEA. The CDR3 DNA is TGCAGCGTTGAAGGCAGGAGGGCTTCCTACAATGAGCAGTTCTTC. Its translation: CSVEGRRASYNEQFF.